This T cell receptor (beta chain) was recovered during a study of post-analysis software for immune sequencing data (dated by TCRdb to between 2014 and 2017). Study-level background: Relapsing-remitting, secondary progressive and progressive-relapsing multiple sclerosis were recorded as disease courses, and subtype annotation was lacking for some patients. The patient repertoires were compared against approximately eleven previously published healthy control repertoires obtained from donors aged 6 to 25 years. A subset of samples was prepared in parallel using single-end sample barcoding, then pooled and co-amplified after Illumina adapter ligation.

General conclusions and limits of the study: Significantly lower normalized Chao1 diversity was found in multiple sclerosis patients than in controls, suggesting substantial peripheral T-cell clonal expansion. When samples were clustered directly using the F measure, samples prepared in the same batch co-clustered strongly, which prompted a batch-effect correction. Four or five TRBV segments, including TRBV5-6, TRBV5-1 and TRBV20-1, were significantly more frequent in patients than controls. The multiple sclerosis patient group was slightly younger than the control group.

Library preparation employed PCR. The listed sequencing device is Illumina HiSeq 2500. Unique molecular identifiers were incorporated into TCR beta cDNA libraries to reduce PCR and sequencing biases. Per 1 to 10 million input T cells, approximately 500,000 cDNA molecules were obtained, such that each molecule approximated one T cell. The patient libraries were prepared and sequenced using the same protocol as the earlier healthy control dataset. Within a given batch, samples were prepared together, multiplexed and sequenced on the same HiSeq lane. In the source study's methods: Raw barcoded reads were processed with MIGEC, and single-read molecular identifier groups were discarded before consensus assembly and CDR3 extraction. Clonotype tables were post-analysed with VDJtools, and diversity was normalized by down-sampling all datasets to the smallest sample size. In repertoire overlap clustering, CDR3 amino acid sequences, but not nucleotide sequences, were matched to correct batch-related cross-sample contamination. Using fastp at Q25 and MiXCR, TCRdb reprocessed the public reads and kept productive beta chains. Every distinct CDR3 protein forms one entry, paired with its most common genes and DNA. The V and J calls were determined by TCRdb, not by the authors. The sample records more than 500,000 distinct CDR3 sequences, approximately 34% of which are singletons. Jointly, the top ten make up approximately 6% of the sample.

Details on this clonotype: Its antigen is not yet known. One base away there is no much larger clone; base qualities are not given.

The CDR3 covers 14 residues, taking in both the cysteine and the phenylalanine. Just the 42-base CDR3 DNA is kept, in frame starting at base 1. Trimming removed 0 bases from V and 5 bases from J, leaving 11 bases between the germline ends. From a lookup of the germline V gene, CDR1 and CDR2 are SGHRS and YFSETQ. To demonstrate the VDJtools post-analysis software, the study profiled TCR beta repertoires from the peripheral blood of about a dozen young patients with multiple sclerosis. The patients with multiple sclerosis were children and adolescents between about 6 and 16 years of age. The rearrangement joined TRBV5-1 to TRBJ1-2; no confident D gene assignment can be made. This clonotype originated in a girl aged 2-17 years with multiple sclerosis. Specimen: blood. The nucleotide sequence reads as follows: TGCGCCAGCAGCTTGGAGGGCAGTACGTATGGCTACACCTTC. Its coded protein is CASSLEGSTYGYTF. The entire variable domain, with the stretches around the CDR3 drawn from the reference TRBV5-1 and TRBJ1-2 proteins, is KAGVTQTPRYLIKTRGQQVTLSCSPISGHRSVSWYQQTPGQGLQFLFEYFSETQRNKGNFPGRFSGRQFSNSRSEMNVSTLELGDSALYLCASSLEGSTYGYTFGSGTRLTVV.